This TCR beta chain stems from a study of shared clonotypes between healthy human individuals. Study-level points and caveats: Between a handful of donors, naive CD4 clonotypes were shared at a level of about 5%. Estimated richness values were generally larger in naive subsets than in memory subsets.

The CDR3 loop spans 16 amino acids. Germline assignment: CDR1 KGHSH and CDR2 LQKENI. Worth noting for this clone: What it binds is unknown. The junction departs from germline at one end; a sequencing error may be responsible.

In the CD4+ fraction, cells were divided into CD45RA+ naive and CD45RA-negative memory subsets. Clones were sequenced by immunoSEQ multiplex PCR, and TCRdb holds only the in-frame ones, with some missing. Altogether about 1.1 million clones are present, around 78% being singletons, with the ten largest covering 0.6% to 0.75%. Source material: memory CD4+ T cells from PBMCs. Subset defined: CD45RA-negative fraction. The clonotype originates from a man between 18 and 35 years old in good health. Some clones in this sample may be carry-over from other donors' samples. This chain connects TRBV18 to TRBJ2-7; D is uncertain. For the CDR3, the DNA is TGTGCCAGCTCACCACTTTTGGGCAGCCCCTCCAACGAGCAGTACTTC. Translation: CASSPLLGSPSNEQYF.